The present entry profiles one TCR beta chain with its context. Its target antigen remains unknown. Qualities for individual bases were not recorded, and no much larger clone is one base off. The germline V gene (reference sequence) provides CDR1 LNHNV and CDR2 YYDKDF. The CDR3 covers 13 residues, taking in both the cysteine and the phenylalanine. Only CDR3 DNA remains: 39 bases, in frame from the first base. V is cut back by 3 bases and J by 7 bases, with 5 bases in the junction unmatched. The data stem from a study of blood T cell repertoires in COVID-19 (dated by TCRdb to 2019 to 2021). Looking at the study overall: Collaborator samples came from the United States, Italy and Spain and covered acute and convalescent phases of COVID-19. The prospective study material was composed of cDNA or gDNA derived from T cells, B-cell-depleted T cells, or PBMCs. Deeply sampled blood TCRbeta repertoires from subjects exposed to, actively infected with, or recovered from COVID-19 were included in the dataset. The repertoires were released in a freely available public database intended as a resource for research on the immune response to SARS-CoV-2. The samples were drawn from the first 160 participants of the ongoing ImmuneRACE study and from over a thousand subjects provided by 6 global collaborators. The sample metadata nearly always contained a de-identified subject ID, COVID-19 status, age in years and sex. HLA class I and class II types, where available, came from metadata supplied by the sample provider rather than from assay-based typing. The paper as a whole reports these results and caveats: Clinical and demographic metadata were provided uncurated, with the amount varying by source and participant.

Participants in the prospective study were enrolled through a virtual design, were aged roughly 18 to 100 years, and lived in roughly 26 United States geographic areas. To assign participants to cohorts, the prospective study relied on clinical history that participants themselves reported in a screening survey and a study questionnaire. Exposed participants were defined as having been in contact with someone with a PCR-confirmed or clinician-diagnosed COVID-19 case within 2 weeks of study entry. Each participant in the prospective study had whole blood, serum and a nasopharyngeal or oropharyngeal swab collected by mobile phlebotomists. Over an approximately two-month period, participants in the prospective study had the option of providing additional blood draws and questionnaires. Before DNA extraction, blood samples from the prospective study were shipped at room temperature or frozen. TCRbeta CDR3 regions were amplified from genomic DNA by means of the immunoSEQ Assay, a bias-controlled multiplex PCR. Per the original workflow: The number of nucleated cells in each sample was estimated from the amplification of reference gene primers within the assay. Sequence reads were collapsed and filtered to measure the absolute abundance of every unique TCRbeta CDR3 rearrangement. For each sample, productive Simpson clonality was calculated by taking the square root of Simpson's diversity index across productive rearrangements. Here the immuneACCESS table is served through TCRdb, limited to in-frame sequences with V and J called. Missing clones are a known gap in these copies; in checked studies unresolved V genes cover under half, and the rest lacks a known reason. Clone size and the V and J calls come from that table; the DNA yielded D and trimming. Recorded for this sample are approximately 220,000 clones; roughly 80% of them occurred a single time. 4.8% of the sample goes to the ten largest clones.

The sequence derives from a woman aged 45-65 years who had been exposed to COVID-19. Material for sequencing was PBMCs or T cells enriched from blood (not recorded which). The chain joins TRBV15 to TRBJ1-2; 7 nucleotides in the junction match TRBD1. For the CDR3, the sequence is CATSSDRDGGYTF. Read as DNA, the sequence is TGTGCCACCAGCAGCGACAGGGACGGTGGCTACACCTTC.